A selection of T cell receptor beta chains follows, all from one sample in a study of T-cell reconstitution after alpha-beta-depleted transplantation in children. MiXCR, applied by TCRdb to the PCR reads, yields one record per CDR3 protein. The sample records around 450,000 distinct CDR3 sequences, over 9.5% being singletons. The sample here was PBMCs, taken before TCRalphabeta/CD19-depleted stem cell transplant. The receptors come from a child under 10 years old with inherited bone marrow failure, due to receive a stem cell transplant. Each CDR3 is given with its conserved first and last residue. A D gene is named only where the DNA matches it firmly. Size is omitted from some rows. Given values are once, few, many or a class for expanded clones.

cdr3_length | d_call | j_call | clone_size | v_call | cdr3_aa | cdr3_nt
13 | - | TRBJ2-5 | many | TRBV5-1 | CAIPVWGWETQYF | TGCGCCATCCCGGTCTGGGGCTGGGAGACCCAGTACTTC
15 | - | TRBJ1-1 | many | TRBV7-2 | CASSSLGGQFTEAFF | TGTGCCAGCAGCTCACTCGGCGGGCAGTTCACTGAAGCTTTCTTT
15 | - | TRBJ2-3 | many | TRBV10-2 | CASSEVTVSTDTQYF | TGCGCCAGCAGTGAGGTTACGGTTAGCACAGATACGCAGTATTTT
16 | - | TRBJ1-3 | many | TRBV20-1 | CSARDQAGSAGNTIYF | TGCAGTGCTAGAGATCAGGCGGGGAGCGCTGGAAACACCATATATTTT
16 | - | TRBJ2-3 | many | TRBV5-1 | CASSGNTGIDTDTQYF | TGCGCCAGCAGCGGAAATACCGGGATCGACACAGATACGCAGTATTTT
17 | - | TRBJ2-2 | many | TRBV14 | CASSQDRSSLYTGELFF | TGTGCCAGCAGCCAAGATCGCTCTAGCCTTTACACCGGGGAGCTGTTTTTT
15 | - | TRBJ2-2 | many | TRBV27 | CASSSLLVDTGELFF | TGTGCCAGCAGCTCACTACTTGTAGACACCGGGGAGCTGTTTTTT
13 | TRBD1 | TRBJ1-6 | - | TRBV10-3 | CAISGGQEVPLHF | TGTGCCATCAGTGGGGGACAGGAAGTCCCCCTCCACTTT
22 | TRBD1 | TRBJ1-5 | few | TRBV4-2 | CASSPTGSPTMRQGPKGQPQHF | TGTGCCAGCAGCCCAACAGGGAGTCCCACAATGAGACAGGGACCAAAGGGTCAGCCCCAGCATTTT
17 | - | TRBJ2-3 | - | TRBV3-1 | CAISFVGFVPSTDTQYF | TGTGCCATCAGTTTTGTCGGGTTTGTCCCTAGCACAGATACGCAGTATTTT
13 | TRBD2 | TRBJ2-7 | many | TRBV29-1 | CSVVAGGPVEQYF | TGCAGCGTTGTAGCGGGAGGGCCGGTCGAGCAGTACTTC
16 | TRBD1 | TRBJ2-2 | many | TRBV5-1 | CASSLVVGQDTGELFF | TGCGCCAGCAGCTTGGTAGTTGGACAGGACACCGGGGAGCTGTTTTTT
14 | - | TRBJ2-1 | many | TRBV5-1 | CASSGTGTLDEQFF | TGCGCCAGCAGCGGAACCGGGACCCTCGATGAGCAGTTCTTC
15 | - | TRBJ1-2 | many | TRBV4-3 | CASRLNSGLPHGYTF | TGCGCCAGCAGGCTTAACTCGGGCCTACCCCATGGCTACACCTTC
15 | - | TRBJ2-6 | many | TRBV5-1 | CASSSEGSGANVLTF | TGCGCCAGCAGCTCGGAGGGGTCTGGGGCCAACGTCCTGACTTTC
16 | - | TRBJ1-5 | many | TRBV20-1 | CSARDSTRGSNQPQHF | TGCAGTGCTAGAGATTCAACCCGGGGGAGCAATCAGCCCCAGCATTTT
13 | TRBD2 | TRBJ2-1 | - | TRBV2 | CASGTSGLGLKFF | TGTGCCAGCGGGACTAGCGGTCTCGGTCTTAAGTTCTTC
14 | - | TRBJ2-7 | - | TRBV9 | CASSPWWLRNEQYF | TGTGCCAGCAGCCCTTGGTGGCTGAGAAACGAGCAGTACTTC
12 | - | TRBJ1-3 | many | TRBV12-3/TRBV12-4 | CASSLDGNTIYF | TGTGCCAGCAGTTTAGATGGAAACACCATATATTTT
15 | TRBD2 | TRBJ2-1 | once | TRBV7-6 | CASRAGAGGPNEQFF | TGTGCCAGCAGAGCGGGGGCGGGAGGGCCGAATGAGCAGTTCTTC
11 | - | TRBJ2-1 | few | TRBV29-1 | CSVEQANEQFF | TGCAGCGTTGAACAGGCCAATGAGCAGTTCTTC
15 | TRBD2 | TRBJ2-1 | - | TRBV7-8 | CASSSTSGGNNEQFF | TGTGCCAGCAGCTCGACTAGCGGGGGGAACAATGAGCAGTTCTTC
18 | - | TRBJ2-6 | few | TRBV6-5 | CASSYQSDTGSGANVLTF | TGTGCCAGCAGTTACCAGAGCGATACTGGCTCTGGGGCCAACGTCCTGACTTTC
13 | - | TRBJ2-7 | many | TRBV5-1 | CASSQQGGFEQYF | TGCGCCAGCAGCCAGCAGGGGGGATTCGAGCAGTACTTC
16 | TRBD2 | TRBJ2-1 | - | TRBV20-1 | CSARGSPSGSYNEQFF | TGCAGTGCTAGAGGTAGTCCTAGCGGTTCCTACAATGAGCAGTTCTTC
15 | TRBD2 | TRBJ2-7 | - | TRBV2 | CASRIAGVPSYEQYF | TGTGCCAGCAGGATAGCGGGAGTCCCCTCCTACGAGCAGTACTTC
15 | - | TRBJ2-7 | - | TRBV7-2 | CASSLTAGVGYEQYF | TGTGCCAGCAGCTTAACTGCCGGGGTGGGATACGAGCAGTACTTC